Listed here are 10 T cell receptor beta chains from one sample, sequenced in a study of blood T cell repertoires in COVID-19. Clones were read by immunoSEQ multiplex PCR, and TCRdb kept only the in-frame ones, dropping some. The repertoire holds under 200,000 clones, with 80% to 95% as singletons. What was sequenced was peripheral blood. These receptors were obtained from a man aged 45-65 years with acute or convalescent COVID-19.

This clone was detected once. CDR3 nucleotides: TGTGCCAGTAGTAGGCAGGCACCGAACACCGGGGAGCTGTTTTTT. This encodes CASSRQAPNTGELFF. The genes are TRBV19 and TRBJ2-2, with D unresolved. CDR3 size: 15 residues. Trimming shortened V by 4 bases and J by 0 bases, and 9 bases separated the two germline ends. Germline V gives CDR1 LNHDA, CDR2 SQIVND (reference sequence).

The V gene is TRBV28, the J gene TRBJ2-3, with 10 nucleotides matching TRBD2. V was pared by 5 bases and J by 6 bases, with 8 bases of the junction left unmatched. Looked up from germline, CDR1 is MDHEN and CDR2 is SYDVKM. The CDR3 length is 15 residues. CDR3 residues: CASSLLAGGLDTQYF. CDR3 bases: TGTGCCAGCAGTCTCTTAGCGGGAGGTCTGGATACGCAGTATTTT. Supplemented by reference TRBV28 and TRBJ2-3, the full variable domain reads DVKVTQSSRYLVKRTGEKVFLECVQDMDHENMFWYRQDPGLGLRLIYFSYDVKMKEKGDIPEGYSVSREKKERFSLILESASTNQTSMYLCASSLLAGGLDTQYFGPGTRLTVL.

The chain joins TRBV9 to TRBJ2-7, with 9 bases identical to TRBD1. There are 14 residues in the CDR3. The V gene end was trimmed by 6 bases and the J gene end by 4 bases; junction bases not matched to a gene: 8. In germline, CDR1 is SGDLS, CDR2 YYNGEE. CDR3 amino acids: CASTAGQGPYEQYF. The CDR3 region has the DNA TGTGCCAGCACCGCCGGACAGGGGCCATACGAGCAGTACTTC.

This clone came up once. The chain links TRBV4-2 to TRBJ1-6, with 11 bases identical to TRBD1. The germline V gene encodes CDR1 LGHNA and CDR2 YNFKEQ. V shed 2 bases, J shed 7 bases, and the junction held 7 bases outside the gene matches. The CDR3 sequence is 17 residues long. This CDR3 is CASSQPSGTGGNSPLHF. Here the CDR3 DNA reads TGTGCCAGCAGCCAACCATCCGGGACAGGGGGAAATTCACCCCTCCACTTT.

V and J are TRBV7-9 and TRBJ1-4; D might be TRBD1 (6 bases). Germline CDR1 is SEHNR and CDR2 is FQNEAQ (reference sequence). Deletions cut 5 bases from V and 2 bases from J, with 18 bases between. CDR3 length: 17 residues. The CDR3 coding sequence is TGTGCCAGCAGCGTCCCAAGGGGGAGAGACACTAATGAAAAACTGTTTTTT. It codes for CASSVPRGRDTNEKLFF.

The rearrangement links TRBV7-9 to TRBJ1-1, with D possibly matching TRBD1 (6 bases). V lost 1 base to trimming and J lost 0 bases, with 9 bases between them. The germline V gene encodes CDR1 SEHNR and CDR2 FQNEAQ (reference sequence). This CDR3 region has 15 residues. CDR3 sequence reads: CASSLVSGVNTEAFF. The DNA of the CDR3 is TGTGCCAGCAGCTTAGTGTCAGGGGTGAACACTGAAGCTTTCTTT.

This chain joins TRBV7-9 and TRBJ1-1; D not resolved. The CDR3 loop spans 13 amino acids. Trimming pared 5 bases from V and 4 bases from J, leaving 11 bases between. CDR1 is SEHNR, CDR2 FQNEAQ, per germline (reference sequence). CDR3 amino acids: CASSEQQSTEAFF. The CDR3 DNA reads as TGTGCCAGCAGCGAACAGCAGAGCACTGAAGCTTTCTTT.

V gene TRBV2 combines with J gene TRBJ1-5; 9 bases match TRBD1. Trimming took 3 bases from V and 6 from J; bases not matched to a gene: 6. Looked up from germline, CDR1 is SNHLY and CDR2 is FYNNEI. This CDR3 has 15 amino acids. CDR3 in amino acids: CASSDSGTGTQPQHF. In DNA, the CDR3 is TGTGCCAGCAGTGATTCAGGGACAGGGACTCAGCCCCAGCATTTT.

The rearrangement uses TRBV4-1 and TRBJ2-7; 12 nucleotides agree with TRBD2. This CDR3 comprises 16 residues. Germline loops: CDR1 MGHRA, CDR2 YSYEKL. Unmatched junction bases numbered 7, after V lost 1 base and J lost 6 bases. CDR3 bases: TGCGCCAGCAGCCAAGTCCGGACTAGCGGGAAAGGCGAGCAGTACTTC. It translates to CASSQVRTSGKGEQYF.

This rearrangement joins TRBV7-2 to TRBJ1-1; D uncertain. CDR1 is SGHTA, CDR2 FQGNSA, per germline. Trimming left V 1 base short and J 1 base short, with 4 bases between. This CDR3 region has 13 residues. CDR3 DNA: TGTGCCAGCAGCTTAGGAGAGAACACTGAAGCTTTCTTT. Its translation: CASSLGENTEAFF.